Presented here are 22 T cell receptor beta chains from one specimen sequenced in a study of blood T cell repertoires in COVID-19. Sequencing was performed with immunoSEQ multiplex PCR; in TCRdb, only in-frame clones are kept and a portion is missing. The sample lists around 300,000 clones, roughly 85% occurring once. The source material was peripheral blood. The receptors here all came from a human donor in a cohort sampled during active COVID-19.

V and J are TRBV7-8 and TRBJ2-7, with D possibly being TRBD1 (6 bases). Germline values: CDR1 SGHVS, CDR2 FQNEAQ. Trimming took 3 bases from V and 5 from J, leaving 11 bases between them. This CDR3 has 13 residues. CDR3 amino acids: CASSFRRDNEQYF. CDR3 in DNA: TGTGCCAGCAGCTTTAGAAGGGACAACGAGCAGTACTTC.

This chain joins TRBV19 and TRBJ2-3; no firm D call. The CDR3 loop spans 14 amino acids. The V gene's germline CDR1 is LNHDA and CDR2 SQIVND (reference sequence). V dropped 2 bases and J dropped 2 bases, with 8 bases sitting between them. The CDR3 DNA sequence: TGTGCCAGTAGTATAAACACATTCACAGATACGCAGTATTTT. Translation gives CASSINTFTDTQYF.

The rearrangement joins TRBV5-5 to TRBJ1-2, with D perhaps matching TRBD1 (5 bases). The CDR3 contains 13 residues. The germline V gene has CDR1 SGHKS and CDR2 YYEKEE (reference sequence). V lost 4 bases and J 3 bases, leaving 10 bases between the germline ends. Here the CDR3 DNA reads TGTGCCAGCAGCCCTGGCAGGGACTATGGCTACACCTTC. Its translation: CASSPGRDYGYTF.

The rearrangement links TRBV24-1 to TRBJ2-7; 9 bases are a match to TRBD1. The V and J ends lost 4 bases and 4 bases, in that order; junction bases with no gene match: 1. The CDR3 is 13 residues long. From germline, CDR1 is KGHDR and CDR2 SFDVKD. CDR3 residues: CATSEGQGYEQYF. In DNA form, the CDR3 reads TGTGCCACCAGTGAGGGACAGGGTTACGAGCAGTACTTC.

This chain uses TRBV24-1 with TRBJ2-3; 7 bases fit TRBD2. The CDR3 is 14 amino acids. Germline CDR1 is KGHDR and CDR2 is SFDVKD. The J segment lost 7 bases and the V segment lost 10 bases, leaving 13 bases of the junction unmatched. Here the CDR3 DNA reads TGTGCCACAATGGGGGGGAAGGCGGTGAATACGCAGTATTTT. This gives the protein CATMGGKAVNTQYF.

The chain employs TRBV9 and TRBJ1-2, with a possible D match to TRBD1 (5 bases). Germline V gene data show CDR1 as SGDLS and CDR2 as YYNGEE. The CDR3 has 15 amino acids. V was clipped by 0 bases and J by 0 bases, with 9 bases between them. The CDR3 loop is CASSVGAGTNYGYTF. CDR3 DNA sequence: TGTGCCAGCAGCGTAGGGGCAGGGACTAACTATGGCTACACCTTC.

The chain has TRBV28 and TRBJ1-1; D is ambiguous. V was clipped by 8 bases and J by 1 base, with 11 bases between them. The CDR3 runs to 13 residues. Germline loops: CDR1 MDHEN, CDR2 SYDVKM. This chain's CDR3 is CASCIGKNTEAFF. The CDR3 nucleotides read TGTGCCAGCTGCATTGGCAAGAACACTGAAGCTTTCTTT. The variable domain in full, with the rest retrieved from reference TRBV28 and TRBJ1-1, is DVKVTQSSRYLVKRTGEKVFLECVQDMDHENMFWYRQDPGLGLRLIYFSYDVKMKEKGDIPEGYSVSREKKERFSLILESASTNQTSMYLCASCIGKNTEAFFGQGTRLTVV.

This chain uses TRBV11-3 with TRBJ2-7; D unclear. The length of the CDR3 is 12 residues. The V and J ends lost 4 bases and 4 bases respectively, with 8 bases between them. Germline V gene sequence: CDR1 SGHNT, CDR2 YENEEA. The CDR3 sequence is CASSSNSYEQYF. The DNA of the CDR3 is TGTGCCAGCAGCTCGAACAGTTACGAGCAGTACTTC.

The rearrangement uses TRBV13 and TRBJ1-1; 10 nucleotides match TRBD1. Germline V CDR1 and CDR2: PRHDT, FYEKMQ (reference sequence). The CDR3 is made up of 16 amino acids. V lost 5 bases, J lost 5 bases, and 11 bases stayed unmatched. CDR3 in amino acids: CASSSRDRGYFTEAFF. The CDR3 nucleotides read TGTGCCAGCAGCAGCCGGGACAGGGGTTATTTTACTGAAGCTTTCTTT. Based on the CDR3 plus reference TRBV13 and TRBJ1-1, the full variable domain is AAGVIQSPRHLIKEKRETATLKCYPIPRHDTVYWYQQGPGQDPQFLISFYEKMQSDKGSIPDRFSAQQFSDYHSELNMSSLELGDSALYFCASSSRDRGYFTEAFFGQGTRLTVV.

The CDR3 reads CASSLRTGPLNTEAFF. The CDR3 DNA reads as TGTGCCAGCAGTCTTCGGACAGGCCCATTGAACACTGAAGCTTTCTTT. V usage is TRBV27 and J usage is TRBJ1-1; 7 nucleotides match TRBD1. Trimming cost V 5 bases and J 0 bases; bases outside gene matches: 9. CDR1 MNHEY and CDR2 SMNVEV come from the germline V gene (reference sequence). The CDR3 loop spans 16 amino acids.

This clone has more than one count but fewer than ten. The gene calls are TRBV4-2 and TRBJ2-1, with D possibly TRBD2 on 5 matching bases. Trimming took 2 bases from V and 0 from J, leaving 23 bases between them. The CDR3 sequence is 20 residues long. Germline V gene lookup returns CDR1 LGHNA and CDR2 YNFKEQ. The CDR3 loop is CASSQKSPVWGASSYNEQFF. CDR3 nucleotides: TGTGCCAGCAGCCAAAAATCGCCGGTTTGGGGAGCGAGCTCCTACAATGAGCAGTTCTTC.

The V call is TRBV5-4, the J call TRBJ2-1, with a possible D match to TRBD2 (5 bases). The CDR3 is 14 residues long. Germline lookup yields CDR1 SGHNT and CDR2 YYREEE (reference sequence). The ends were cut back, 5 bases at V and 9 bases at J, with 18 bases in the middle. The CDR3 sequence is CASRPSGPGFEQFF. The CDR3 DNA reads as TGTGCCAGCAGACCCAGCGGTCCGGGCTTTGAGCAGTTCTTC. The full variable domain, with the rest looked up from reference TRBV5-4 and TRBJ2-1, is ETGVTQSPTHLIKTRGQQVTLRCSSQSGHNTVSWYQQALGQGPQFIFQYYREEENGRGNFPPRFSGLQFPNYSSELNVNALELDDSALYLCASRPSGPGFEQFFGPGTRLTVL.

The genes are TRBV5-8 and TRBJ1-4; TRBD1 agrees at 8 bases. Looked up from germline, CDR1 is SGHTS and CDR2 is YDEGEE. This CDR3 comprises 15 residues. V was clipped by 0 bases and J by 6 bases; unmatched bases: 4. CDR3 coding DNA: TGTGCCAGCAGCTTGGGGCAGGGGGCAGATGAAAAACTGTTTTTT. Residues: CASSLGQGADEKLFF.

V is TRBV6-5 and J is TRBJ2-2; D remains ambiguous. CDR3 length: 14 amino acids. Germline V CDR1 and CDR2: MNHEY, SVGAGI. With 6 bases removed from V and 3 bases from J, the gap between germline ends came to 11 bases. The CDR3 loop is CASRKILDTGELFF. Written as DNA, the CDR3 is TGTGCCAGCAGGAAGATCCTAGACACCGGGGAGCTGTTTTTT.

The sample holds a few counts of this clone. This sequence joins TRBV5-1 and TRBJ1-2; TRBD1 is a possible D gene (5 bases). The germline V gene encodes CDR1 SGHRS and CDR2 YFSETQ. The germline V and J ends were trimmed by 4 bases and 8 bases, with 21 bases remaining between them. The CDR3 covers 15 residues. The chain's CDR3 is CASSPSAGVSGGYTF. CDR3 DNA sequence: TGCGCCAGCAGCCCATCCGCGGGGGTATCGGGCGGCTACACCTTC.

This clone was observed a few times. V usage is TRBV7-9 and J usage is TRBJ2-1; the D is unclear. This CDR3 spans 12 amino acids. Germline CDR1 SEHNR, CDR2 FQNEAQ (reference sequence). The germline V and J ends were trimmed by 5 bases and 9 bases, with 11 bases remaining between them. The CDR3 DNA reads as TGTGCCAGCAGCCTACTTTTACTTGAGCAGTTCTTC. It specifies CASSLLLLEQFF.

This chain uses TRBV28 with TRBJ1-1; D not resolved. CDR1 is MDHEN, CDR2 SYDVKM, per germline. Trimming removed 3 bases from V and 4 bases from J, with 12 bases in between. The CDR3 totals 14 residues. CDR3 DNA: TGTGCCAGCAGTTTGTTGGGAGTGGGCACTGAAGCTTTCTTT. It is translated as CASSLLGVGTEAFF.

The chain combines TRBV4-1 with TRBJ2-4; D not resolved. The germline V and J ends were trimmed by 2 bases and 0 bases, with 8 bases remaining between them. The CDR3 has 15 amino acids. Germline CDR1 reads MGHRA; CDR2 reads YSYEKL. The CDR3 region is CASSQQDLAKNIQYF. CDR3 bases: TGCGCCAGCAGCCAACAGGATCTAGCCAAAAACATTCAGTACTTC.

The chain employs TRBV12-5 and TRBJ1-6; 7 bases are a match to TRBD1. Germline values: CDR1 LGHNT, CDR2 FRNRAP. The CDR3 is 16 residues long. The junction had 6 bases not matched to a gene; V was cut back by 0 bases and J by 7 bases. CDR3 bases: TGTGCTAGTGGTTTGGTAAAGACAGGGATCAATTCACCCCTCCACTTT. Translating it yields CASGLVKTGINSPLHF.

This sequence joins TRBV15 and TRBJ1-5, with a tentative D call TRBD1 (5 bases). The CDR3 spans 14 residues. V gave up 3 bases and J gave up 4 bases, with 10 bases separating them. Germline CDR1 LNHNV, CDR2 YYDKDF (reference sequence). CDR3: CATSSLDSNQPQHF. CDR3 sequence (DNA): TGTGCCACCAGCAGCCTCGACAGTAATCAGCCCCAGCATTTT.

CDR3 amino acids: CASRRTGGEKLFF. CDR3 in DNA: TGTGCCAGCAGACGGACAGGGGGTGAAAAACTGTTTTTT. The J gene is TRBJ1-4, the V gene TRBV25-1, with TRBD1 identical over 10 bases. Germline lookup yields CDR1 MGHDK and CDR2 SYGVNS. After removal of 6 bases from V and 7 bases from J, the junction contained 2 bases not matched to a gene. The CDR3 runs to 13 residues.

The CDR3 protein is CASSIDGGIRGGGYTF. The CDR3, as DNA: TGTGCCAGTAGTATAGATGGCGGGATTCGCGGGGGTGGCTACACCTTC. V usage is TRBV19 and J usage is TRBJ1-2; the D gene is possibly TRBD1 (5 bases). The CDR3 has 16 amino acids. Trimming removed 0 bases from V and 7 bases from J, with 18 bases in between. Germline CDR1 LNHDA, CDR2 SQIVND (reference sequence).